Listed below are T cell receptor beta chains from one sample, sequenced in a study of blood T cells in healthy people across ages. MiXCR, applied by TCRdb to the 5' RACE reads, yields one record per CDR3 protein. The sample lists some 780,000 distinct CDR3 sequences, 56% occurring once. The sample comprised blood. These receptors originate from a man in his forties in good health. CDR3s include the opening cysteine and the closing phenylalanine or tryptophan. D genes are given only for firm matches. Size values are once, few and many counts, or a class for expanded clones, and some rows have none.

j_gene | abundance | v_gene | d_gene | CDR3aa | CDR3nt
TRBJ2-7 | few | TRBV3-1 | NA | CASSQGRGGEQYF | TGTGCCAGCAGTCAGGGTAGGGGCGGCGAGCAGTACTTC
TRBJ1-5 | NA | TRBV28 | NA | CASSLTDGGNQPQHF | TGTGCCAGCAGTTTAACGGATGGGGGCAATCAGCCCCAGCATTTT
TRBJ2-3 | NA | TRBV7-8 | NA | CASSFSGADGTSTDTQYF | TGTGCCAGCAGCTTTTCGGGAGCGGACGGCACTAGCACAGATACGCAGTATTTT
TRBJ1-5 | NA | TRBV20-1 | NA | CSARNSNQPQHF | TGCAGTGCTAGGAATAGCAATCAGCCCCAGCATTTT
TRBJ2-7 | NA | TRBV28 | TRBD1 | CASRGGQGGYEQYF | TGTGCCAGCAGGGGAGGACAGGGTGGGTACGAGCAGTACTTC
TRBJ2-7 | NA | TRBV18 | TRBD1 | CASSPSGQGITYEQYF | TGTGCCAGCTCACCATCTGGACAGGGTATAACCTACGAGCAGTACTTC
TRBJ1-2 | few | TRBV3-1 | NA | CASSLRDRLLYGYTF | TGTGCCAGCAGCCTCCGGGACCGCCTCCTCTATGGCTACACCTTC
TRBJ1-2 | few | TRBV29-1 | NA | CSVVPGYTF | TGCAGCGTTGTGCCGGGCTACACCTTC
TRBJ2-5 | few | TRBV7-2 | TRBD2 | CASSIGLDGETQYF | TGTGCCAGCAGCATCGGACTAGATGGGGAGACCCAGTACTTC
TRBJ2-2 | NA | TRBV3-1 | NA | CASSPWPPGELFF | TGTGCCAGCAGCCCATGGCCCCCCGGGGAGCTGTTTTTT
TRBJ2-3 | NA | TRBV5-1 | NA | CASTDGSTDTQYF | TGCGCCAGCACTGACGGTAGCACAGATACGCAGTATTTT
TRBJ1-2 | NA | TRBV28 | TRBD1 | CASCDRASYGYTF | TGTGCCAGCTGTGACAGGGCGAGCTATGGCTACACCTTC
TRBJ2-1 | few | TRBV28 | TRBD2 | CASSGITGTSGSFDEQFF | TGTGCCAGCAGCGGGATTACCGGGACTAGCGGGAGTTTCGATGAGCAGTTCTTC
TRBJ2-3 | NA | TRBV6-6 | NA | CTSSYGGTSTDTQYF | TGTACCAGCAGTTACGGGGGGACAAGCACAGATACGCAGTATTTT
TRBJ2-6 | NA | TRBV15 | TRBD2 | CATGRLAGHSGANVLTF | TGTGCCACCGGTAGACTAGCGGGGCACTCTGGGGCCAACGTCCTGACTTTC
TRBJ2-1 | NA | TRBV28 | TRBD2 | CASSSGLANNEQFF | TGTGCCAGCAGTTCTGGACTAGCGAACAATGAGCAGTTCTTC
TRBJ2-7 | few | TRBV20-1 | NA | CSARGLQTGPGGPYEQYF | TGCAGTGCTAGGGGTCTGCAAACGGGCCCAGGAGGTCCTTACGAGCAGTACTTC
TRBJ2-1 | NA | TRBV27 | TRBD1 | CASSEGGPNEQFF | TGTGCCAGCAGTGAAGGGGGCCCCAATGAGCAGTTCTTC
TRBJ2-5 | NA | TRBV2 | TRBD2 | CASSSSGRRVNEQYF | TGTGCCAGCAGTTCAAGCGGGAGACGGGTCAATGAGCAGTACTTC
TRBJ2-7 | few | TRBV7-2 | NA | CASSSRGGYEQYF | TGTGCCAGCAGTTCCAGGGGCGGCTACGAGCAGTACTTC
TRBJ1-6 | NA | TRBV7-9 | NA | CASSSPREESYNSPLHF | TGTGCCAGCAGCTCCCCCAGGGAGGAGTCCTATAATTCACCCCTCCACTTT
TRBJ2-6 | few | TRBV28 | NA | CASSLGESGANVLTF | TGTGCTAGCAGTTTAGGTGAATCTGGGGCCAACGTCCTGACTTTC
TRBJ2-5 | NA | TRBV4-3 | TRBD1 | CASSPGQGSETQYF | TGTGCCAGCTCACCCGGACAGGGGTCGGAGACCCAGTACTTC
TRBJ2-5 | NA | TRBV7-2 | NA | CASSPTRGSQETQYF | TGTGCCAGCAGCCCGACGCGAGGGTCCCAAGAGACCCAGTACTTC
TRBJ1-2 | NA | TRBV4-1 | NA | CASSQDQDWGGYTF | TGCGCCAGCAGCCAAGACCAGGATTGGGGTGGCTACACCTTC